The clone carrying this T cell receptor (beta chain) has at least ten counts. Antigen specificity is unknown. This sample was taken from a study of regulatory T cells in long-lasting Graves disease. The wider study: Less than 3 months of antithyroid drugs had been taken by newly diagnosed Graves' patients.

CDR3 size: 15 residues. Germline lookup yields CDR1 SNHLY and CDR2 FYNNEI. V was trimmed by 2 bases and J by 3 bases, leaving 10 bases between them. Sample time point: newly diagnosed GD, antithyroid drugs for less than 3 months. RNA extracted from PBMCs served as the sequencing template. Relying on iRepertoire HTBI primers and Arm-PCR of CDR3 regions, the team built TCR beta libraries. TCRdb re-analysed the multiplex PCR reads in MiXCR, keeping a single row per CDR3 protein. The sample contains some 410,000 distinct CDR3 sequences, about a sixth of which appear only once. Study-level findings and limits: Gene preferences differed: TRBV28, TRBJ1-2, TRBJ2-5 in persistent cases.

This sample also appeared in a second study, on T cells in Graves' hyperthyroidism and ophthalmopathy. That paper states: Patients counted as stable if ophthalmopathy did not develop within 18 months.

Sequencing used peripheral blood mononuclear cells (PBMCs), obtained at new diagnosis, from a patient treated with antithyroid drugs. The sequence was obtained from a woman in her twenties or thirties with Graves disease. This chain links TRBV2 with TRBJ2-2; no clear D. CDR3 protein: CASSEQARDTGELFF. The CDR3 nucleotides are TGTGCCAGCAGTGAACAGGCAAGGGACACCGGGGAGCTGTTTTTT.